This T cell receptor beta chain was documented in a study of T cells in Graves' hyperthyroidism and ophthalmopathy. Broader study findings: Blood also contained most expanded thyroid clonotypes above 0.001.

This clonotype was counted at least ten times. Its cognate antigen is unknown. Trimming stripped 1 base from V and 0 bases from J, with 8 bases between. This CDR3 has 14 amino acids. The germline CDR1 and CDR2 sequences are SGHDT and YYEEEE. The investigators amplified TCR beta CDR3 regions from RNA transcripts. The primer set for the first-round RT-PCR of the TCR CDR3 was HTBI. TCRdb independently ran MiXCR on the multiplex PCR reads; one entry per CDR3 protein. The sample records more than 550,000 distinct CDR3 sequences, around a sixth being singletons. The J gene is TRBJ2-7, the V gene TRBV5-6; D may be TRBD1 (6 bases). Sequenced sample: blood. This receptor was taken from a woman between 50 and 59 years old with Graves' hyperthyroidism that later progressed to Graves' ophthalmopathy. The CDR3 DNA is TGTGCCAGCAGCTTGACAGGGCTCTCCTACGAGCAGTACTTC. This sequence encodes CASSLTGLSYEQYF.